This entry lists 27 T cell receptor beta chains sequenced from one sample in a study of vaccination and CD4 T cells after COVID-19. Sequenced with the Oncomine TCR Beta short-read assay was DNA taken from cultured CD4+ T cells. TCRdb reprocessed the PCR reads via MiXCR and lists one record per CDR3 protein. This table has 15,000 to 25,000 distinct CDR3 sequences, approximately 52% appearing once. Their antigen targets remain unknown. The treatment was: approximately 9-day PBMC culture with coronavirus spike peptide pools or control peptides (ViraFEST assay). This sample comprised CD4+ T cells from blood, cultured in vitro, obtained after SARS-CoV-2 vaccination. All receptors derive from a human donor who had recovered from COVID-19.

This chain connects TRBV20-1 to TRBJ1-2; D perhaps matches TRBD1 (5 bases). Germline CDR1 reads DFQATT; CDR2 reads SNEGSKA (reference sequence). The V gene lost 2 bases and the J gene lost 4 bases, with 8 bases spanning the gap. CDR3 length: 12 residues. CDR3 sequence reads: CSARRDGYGYTF. Here the CDR3 DNA reads TGCAGTGCTAGAAGGGACGGCTATGGCTACACCTTC.

The genes are TRBV15 and TRBJ2-1; 11 positions match TRBD2. The CDR3 is 12 amino acids. The V gene's germline CDR1 is LNHNV and CDR2 YYDKDF (reference sequence). Losses at the gene ends were 9 bases for V and 7 bases for J; bases not matched to a gene: 2. CDR3 loop: CATSGGANEQFF. CDR3 coding DNA: TGTGCCACTAGCGGGGGGGCGAATGAGCAGTTCTTC.

The rearrangement uses TRBV6-1 and TRBJ1-2; unclear D gene. Trimming left V 10 bases short and J 4 bases short, with 16 bases between. CDR3 length: 13 residues. In germline, CDR1 is MNHNS, CDR2 SASEGT. The CDR3 DNA reads as TGTGCCACCTCTACTCGGGGTGTCTATGGCTACACCTTC. As protein: CATSTRGVYGYTF.

J is TRBJ2-1 and V is TRBV7-2; D possibly uses TRBD1 or TRBD2 (6 bases each). Germline values: CDR1 SGHTA, CDR2 FQGNSA. The V and J ends lost 4 bases and 10 bases respectively, with 17 bases between them. There are 14 residues in the CDR3. The CDR3 DNA follows: TGTGCCAGCAGCTCGGGGACGGGGGCTCGCGAGCAGTTCTTC. Its protein is CASSSGTGAREQFF.

The rearrangement uses TRBV20-1 and TRBJ1-1; no firm D call. Germline V gene lookup returns CDR1 DFQATT and CDR2 SNEGSKA (reference sequence). The V and J ends lost 6 bases and 6 bases respectively, with 20 bases between them. CDR3 length: 14 amino acids. Here the CDR3 reads CSAERRGKKAEAFF. Written as DNA, the CDR3 is TGCAGTGCCGAGAGGCGGGGTAAGAAGGCTGAAGCTTTCTTT.

This chain links TRBV6-2 or TRBV6-3 with TRBJ2-7; TRBD1 is a possible D gene (6 bases). The CDR3 is made up of 12 amino acids. Trimming cost V 6 bases and J 2 bases, with 8 bases left between them. Germline lookup yields CDR1 MNHEY and CDR2 SVGEGT. The CDR3 DNA reads as TGTGCCAGCAGGGGGGCAGCCTACGAGCAGTACTTC. Protein product: CASRGAAYEQYF.

CDR3 coding DNA: TGTGCCAGCAGCCAAGGCCAAGCAGGGGCAGGGGGCTACACCTTC. Its protein is CASSQGQAGAGGYTF. The V call is TRBV7-2, the J call TRBJ1-2; a weak D match, TRBD1 (6 bases). Germline loops: CDR1 SGHTA, CDR2 FQGNSA. V was cut by 5 bases and J by 8 bases, with 21 bases left in between. The CDR3 spans 15 residues.

The V call is TRBV15, the J call TRBJ2-7; 11 nucleotides line up with TRBD1. Germline CDR1 LNHNV, CDR2 YYDKDF (reference sequence). This CDR3 region has 17 residues. V gave up 0 bases and J gave up 0 bases; unmatched junction bases: 4. The DNA of the CDR3 is TGTGCCACCAGCAGAGATCGGGACAGGGGGTCCTCCTACGAGCAGTACTTC. It is translated as CATSRDRDRGSSYEQYF.

J is TRBJ1-5 and V is TRBV21-1; the table names TRBD1, a call not compared with the DNA. TRBV21-1 represents a pseudogene. This CDR3 spans 16 amino acids. The CDR3 coding sequence is TGTGCCAGCAGATGGGGACAGGGGCTAAGCAATCAGCCCCAGCATTTT. Amino acid sequence: CASRWGQGLSNQPQHF.

This clonotype has just a few counts. V gene TRBV11-3 combines with J gene TRBJ1-1; TRBD1 aligns across 7 bases. CDR3 length: 13 amino acids. The V segment lost 5 bases and the J segment 3 bases; nucleotides outside the gene matches: 3. Germline V gene lookup returns CDR1 SGHNT and CDR2 YENEEA. CDR3 nucleotide sequence: TGTGCCAGCAGCCAAGACAGGGACACTGAAGCTTTCTTT. Translating gives CASSQDRDTEAFF.

The genes are TRBV11-1 and TRBJ1-1; possible D gene TRBD1, 6 bases. The CDR3 spans 15 residues. With 5 bases removed from V and 0 bases from J, the gap between germline ends came to 13 bases. CDR1 and CDR2 (germline): SGHAT, FQDESV (reference sequence). The CDR3 DNA reads as TGTGCCAGCAGCAGATTAAAGGGGGTGAACACTGAAGCTTTCTTT. Translated: CASSRLKGVNTEAFF.

The V gene is TRBV19, the J gene TRBJ2-7; 7 bases match TRBD1. The ends lost 0 bases at V and 6 bases at J; junction bases unmatched: 5. The CDR3 extends over 14 amino acids. CDR1 and CDR2 from the germline V gene are LNHDA and SQIVND (reference sequence). The CDR3 coding sequence is TGTGCCAGTAGTATAGACCGACAGGGAAGCGAGCAGTACTTC. Protein sequence: CASSIDRQGSEQYF.

The rearrangement links TRBV19 to TRBJ1-1, with D unclear. CDR3 length equals 15 residues. Trimming shortened V by 6 bases and J by 0 bases, and 14 bases separated the two germline ends. The germline CDR1 and CDR2 sequences are LNHDA and SQIVND (reference sequence). The CDR3 nucleotides read TGTGCCAGTAGCCCCCCTTCGGCCTTGAACACTGAAGCTTTCTTT. Protein sequence: CASSPPSALNTEAFF.

This clonotype has just a few counts. V usage is TRBV7-8 and J usage is TRBJ1-1; D gene unclear. This CDR3 spans 13 amino acids. Germline assignment: CDR1 SGHVS and CDR2 FQNEAQ. The V and J ends lost 1 base and 1 base respectively, with 4 bases between them. The CDR3 sequence: CASSLDRNTEAFF. The CDR3 DNA reads as TGTGCCAGCAGCTTAGATAGGAACACTGAAGCTTTCTTT. Full variable domain (outside the CDR3, taken from reference TRBV7-8 and TRBJ1-1): GAGVSQSPRYKVAKRGQDVALRCDPISGHVSLFWYQQALGQGPEFLTYFQNEAQLDKSGLPSDRFFAERPEGSVSTLKIQRTQQEDSAVYLCASSLDRNTEAFFGQGTRLTVV.

V and J are TRBV7-8 and TRBJ1-6, with D hard to call. The CDR3 sequence is 13 residues long. The V gene lost 6 bases and the J gene lost 6 bases, with 9 bases spanning the gap. CDR1 and CDR2 from the germline V gene are SGHVS and FQNEAQ. CDR3 in DNA: TGTGCCAGCAGTTCGGTGCTTAATTCACCCCTCCACTTT. Residues: CASSSVLNSPLHF.

The genes are TRBV19 and TRBJ1-5, with D tentatively TRBD1 (6 bases). Between the trimmed V and J ends, which lost 6 bases and 6 bases, there was a span of 15 bases. Germline assignment: CDR1 LNHDA and CDR2 SQIVND (reference sequence). The CDR3 spans 14 residues. CDR3 nucleotides: TGTGCCAGTAGGTACAGGGAAGGTTCTCAGCCCCAGCATTTT. Protein sequence: CASRYREGSQPQHF.

The chain combines TRBV5-1 with TRBJ1-2; D ambiguous. The V and J ends lost 0 bases and 0 bases respectively, with 9 bases between them. The CDR3 consists of 15 residues. CDR1 is SGHRS and CDR2 is YFSETQ in the germline V gene. The CDR3 DNA reads as TGCGCCAGCAGCTTGGCCGTCGGCACTAACTATGGCTACACCTTC. Translating gives CASSLAVGTNYGYTF.

V usage is TRBV20-1 and J usage is TRBJ1-2; the D is unclear. V was cut by 0 bases and J by 2 bases, with 13 bases left in between. The germline V gene encodes CDR1 DFQATT and CDR2 SNEGSKA (reference sequence). CDR3 length: 15 residues. CDR3 amino acids: CSARDVARTNYGYTF. Written as DNA, the CDR3 is TGCAGTGCTAGAGATGTAGCCAGGACGAACTATGGCTACACCTTC.

The chain employs TRBV2 and TRBJ2-6, with no clear D. V was clipped by 6 bases and J by 4 bases, with 13 bases between them. Germline values: CDR1 SNHLY, CDR2 FYNNEI. There are 15 residues in the CDR3. The CDR3, as DNA: TGTGCCAGCAGCTTAGGCGGATCCGGGGCCAACGTCCTGACTTTC. The encoded protein is CASSLGGSGANVLTF. Together with reference TRBV2 and TRBJ2-6, the CDR3 gives the full variable domain: EPEVTQTPSHQVTQMGQEVILRCVPISNHLYFYWYRQILGQKVEFLVSFYNNEISEKSEIFDDQFSVERPDGSNFTLKIRSTKLEDSAMYFCASSLGGSGANVLTFGAGSRLTVL.

This chain uses TRBV6-1 with TRBJ1-5; possible D gene TRBD1, 5 bases. This CDR3 contains 14 residues. From germline, CDR1 is MNHNS and CDR2 SASEGT. Trimming took off 8 bases at V and 6 bases at J, with 17 bases between the two ends. CDR3 protein: CASGPKRDGQPQHF. DNA for the CDR3: TGTGCCAGCGGCCCCAAAAGGGACGGTCAGCCCCAGCATTTT.

V gene TRBV20-1 combines with J gene TRBJ2-5, with D uncertain. The V end was cut by 1 base, the J end by 2 bases, with 11 bases between. CDR1 DFQATT and CDR2 SNEGSKA come from the germline V gene (reference sequence). The CDR3 contains 14 residues. In DNA form, the CDR3 reads TGCAGTGCTAGAGTTACAGTGACACAAGAGACCCAGTACTTC. Translation: CSARVTVTQETQYF.

J is TRBJ2-7 and V is TRBV6-1; D is ambiguous. V lost 7 bases and J 1 base, leaving 17 bases between the germline ends. The length of the CDR3 is 15 residues. From germline, CDR1 is MNHNS and CDR2 SASEGT. The CDR3 here is CASIARRIGSYEQYF. CDR3 in DNA: TGTGCCAGCATAGCAAGGCGGATTGGTTCCTACGAGCAGTACTTC.

V and J are TRBV7-7 and TRBJ2-3, with 10 bases aligning to TRBD2. Germline CDR1 is SSHAT and CDR2 is FNYEAQ (reference sequence). The trim removed 2 bases at V and 3 bases at J, leaving 2 bases unmatched. The CDR3 is made up of 15 amino acids. The CDR3 DNA follows: TGTGCCAGCAGCTTAAGCGGGGGGGCGACAGATACGCAGTATTTT. The encoded protein is CASSLSGGATDTQYF.

This clonotype was seen more than once but under ten times. The chain joins TRBV27 to TRBJ2-5; D might be TRBD1 (6 bases). Looked up from germline, CDR1 is MNHEY and CDR2 is SMNVEV (reference sequence). V gave up 3 bases and J gave up 1 base, with 12 bases separating them. CDR3 length: 15 amino acids. CDR3 protein: CASSFLGAAQETQYF. CDR3 DNA: TGTGCCAGCAGTTTTTTGGGGGCAGCCCAAGAGACCCAGTACTTC.

V usage is TRBV7-9 and J usage is TRBJ2-2; D perhaps matches TRBD2 (6 bases). V lost 1 base, J lost 4 bases, and 10 bases lay in between. The CDR3 length is 15 residues. CDR1 and CDR2 (germline): SEHNR, FQNEAQ (reference sequence). In DNA form, the CDR3 reads TGTGCCAGCAGCTTAGTAGGTAGCGGCACCGGGGAGCTGTTTTTT. Translating it yields CASSLVGSGTGELFF.

The chain carries TRBV5-4 and TRBJ2-5; D remains unclear. From germline, CDR1 is SGHNT and CDR2 YYREEE (reference sequence). V lost 2 bases and J lost 2, with 7 bases in between. The CDR3 has 13 residues. CDR3 bases: TGTGCCAGCAGCTTTAGTCTACAAGAGACCCAGTACTTC. The encoded protein is CASSFSLQETQYF.

This chain joins TRBV7-9 and TRBJ2-3; no firm D call. This CDR3 is 17 amino acids long. V lost 0 bases and J lost 0, with 13 bases in between. Per germline, CDR1 SEHNR and CDR2 FQNEAQ (reference sequence). In nucleotides, the CDR3 is TGTGCCAGCAGCTTAGCGAGCTCAGGTCTAAGCACAGATACGCAGTATTTT. This codes for CASSLASSGLSTDTQYF.